These T cell receptor beta chains were read from a single sample in a study of read filtering for tumor transcriptome and immune sequencing. MiXCR was run by TCRdb on the reads, yielding one entry per CDR3 protein. Among fewer than 35,000 distinct CDR3 sequences listed, 15% to 20% were seen once. The specimen sequenced was a population of CD138-negative cells sorted from bone marrow. These receptors were obtained from a donor aged 40 or older with multiple myeloma. CDR3s include the opening cysteine and the closing phenylalanine or tryptophan. D genes are given only for firm matches. Size tells how often a clone was seen (once, few, many) or the class of an expanded clone, and some rows leave it out.

J gene: TRBJ1-1; V gene: TRBV6-1; CDR3 length: 13; clone size: -; D gene: -; CDR3 protein: CASEVETNTKAFF; CDR3 DNA: TGTGCCAGCGAGGTTGAAACGAACACTAAAGCTTTCTTT
J gene: TRBJ2-1; V gene: TRBV9; CDR3 length: 16; clone size: many; D gene: -; CDR3 protein: CASSVDAASSYNEQFF; CDR3 DNA: TGTGCCAGCAGCGTAGATGCAGCGAGCTCCTACAATGAGCAGTTCTTC
J gene: TRBJ2-2; V gene: TRBV7-9; CDR3 length: 14; clone size: -; D gene: TRBD2; CDR3 protein: CASSLTSGRRELFF; CDR3 DNA: TGCGCCAGCAGCCTGACTAGCGGGAGGAGGGAGCTGTTTTTT
J gene: TRBJ2-1; V gene: TRBV15; CDR3 length: 16; clone size: -; D gene: -; CDR3 protein: CATSRPSWRNYNEQFF; CDR3 DNA: TGTGCCACCAGCAGGCCTAGCTGGAGGAACTACAATGAGCAGTTCTTC
J gene: TRBJ2-1; V gene: TRBV9; CDR3 length: 17; clone size: medium-sized; D gene: TRBD2; CDR3 protein: CASSPHAGTSVTNEQFF; CDR3 DNA: TGTGCCAGCAGCCCCCACGCCGGGACTAGCGTCACCAATGAGCAGTTCTTC
J gene: TRBJ2-5; V gene: TRBV7-6; CDR3 length: 14; clone size: many; D gene: -; CDR3 protein: CASSLTPAGETQYF; CDR3 DNA: TGTGCCAGCAGCCTGACACCCGCGGGGGAGACCCAGTACTTC
J gene: TRBJ1-3; V gene: TRBV20-1; CDR3 length: 13; clone size: -; D gene: -; CDR3 protein: CIAPDRPGNTIYF; CDR3 DNA: TGCATTGCTCCGGACCGCCCTGGAAACACCATATATTTT
J gene: TRBJ2-1; V gene: TRBV29-1; CDR3 length: 14; clone size: many; D gene: -; CDR3 protein: CSVVRGASYNEQFF; CDR3 DNA: TGCAGCGTTGTTCGGGGGGCCTCCTACAATGAGCAGTTCTTC
J gene: TRBJ2-2; V gene: TRBV2; CDR3 length: 14; clone size: many; D gene: -; CDR3 protein: CASSERSRAGELFF; CDR3 DNA: TGTGCCAGCAGTGAGCGCTCCCGGGCCGGGGAGCTGTTTTTT
J gene: TRBJ2-3; V gene: TRBV7-9; CDR3 length: 15; clone size: -; D gene: -; CDR3 protein: CASSLFSGAADTQYF; CDR3 DNA: TGTGCCAGCAGCTTATTCTCAGGGGCCGCAGATACGCAGTATTTT
J gene: TRBJ1-5; V gene: TRBV2; CDR3 length: 14; clone size: many; D gene: -; CDR3 protein: CASLDSHSNQPQHF; CDR3 DNA: TGTGCCAGCTTGGACAGTCACAGCAATCAGCCCCAGCATTTT
J gene: TRBJ2-5; V gene: TRBV3-1; CDR3 length: 15; clone size: many; D gene: -; CDR3 protein: CASSQVLGGQETQYF; CDR3 DNA: TGTGCCAGCAGCCAAGTCTTAGGGGGCCAAGAGACCCAGTACTTC
J gene: TRBJ2-1; V gene: TRBV2; CDR3 length: 14; clone size: many; D gene: TRBD1; CDR3 protein: CASSGDSGSWEQFF; CDR3 DNA: TGTGCCAGCAGTGGGGACAGTGGGTCATGGGAGCAGTTCTTC
J gene: TRBJ2-7; V gene: TRBV4-1; CDR3 length: 16; clone size: many; D gene: -; CDR3 protein: CASSHTVSAPGSEQYF; CDR3 DNA: TGCGCCAGCAGCCATACCGTTAGTGCTCCTGGTTCCGAGCAGTACTTC
J gene: TRBJ2-7; V gene: TRBV11-2; CDR3 length: 14; clone size: many; D gene: TRBD1; CDR3 protein: CASTVRGGQGEQYF; CDR3 DNA: TGTGCCAGCACCGTTAGGGGGGGACAGGGTGAGCAGTACTTC
J gene: TRBJ2-7; V gene: TRBV6-5; CDR3 length: 14; clone size: medium-sized; D gene: -; CDR3 protein: CASSDSGGGDEQYF; CDR3 DNA: TGTGCCAGCAGTGACAGCGGAGGTGGCGACGAGCAGTACTTC
J gene: TRBJ1-5; V gene: TRBV5-1; CDR3 length: 15; clone size: many; D gene: -; CDR3 protein: CASSLAGARNQPQHF; CDR3 DNA: TGCGCCAGCAGCTTGGCGGGGGCACGCAATCAGCCCCAGCATTTT
J gene: TRBJ2-2; V gene: TRBV4-1; CDR3 length: 15; clone size: many; D gene: -; CDR3 protein: CASSRSGTGTGELFF; CDR3 DNA: TGCGCCAGCAGCCGGTCCGGGACCGGCACCGGGGAGCTGTTTTTT
J gene: TRBJ2-5; V gene: TRBV4-2; CDR3 length: 17; clone size: many; D gene: TRBD2; CDR3 protein: CASSQDPQRGPPMTQYF; CDR3 DNA: TGTGCCAGCAGCCAAGACCCCCAGCGGGGGCCTCCAATGACCCAGTACTTC
J gene: TRBJ2-6; V gene: TRBV10-3; CDR3 length: 16; clone size: many; D gene: TRBD1; CDR3 protein: CAISGTGGSGANVLTF; CDR3 DNA: TGTGCCATCAGTGGGACAGGAGGCTCTGGGGCCAACGTCCTGACTTTC
J gene: TRBJ2-1; V gene: TRBV14; CDR3 length: 15; clone size: many; D gene: TRBD2; CDR3 protein: CASSQLAGGQNEQFF; CDR3 DNA: TGTGCCAGCAGCCAACTAGCGGGAGGGCAGAATGAGCAGTTCTTC
J gene: TRBJ2-7; V gene: TRBV20-1; CDR3 length: 12; clone size: many; D gene: TRBD1; CDR3 protein: CRADRGFYEQYF; CDR3 DNA: TGCAGGGCAGACAGGGGATTCTACGAGCAGTACTTC
J gene: TRBJ2-7; V gene: TRBV5-1; CDR3 length: 12; clone size: many; D gene: TRBD1; CDR3 protein: CASSLTGDEQYF; CDR3 DNA: TGCGCCAGCAGCTTGACAGGGGACGAGCAGTACTTC
J gene: TRBJ1-6; V gene: TRBV2; CDR3 length: 14; clone size: many; D gene: -; CDR3 protein: CASSMDSRASPLHF; CDR3 DNA: TGTGCCAGCAGTATGGACAGCCGGGCTTCACCCCTCCACTTT
J gene: TRBJ2-3; V gene: TRBV6-1; CDR3 length: 14; clone size: -; D gene: TRBD1; CDR3 protein: CASSPGTAGDTQYF; CDR3 DNA: TGTGCCAGCAGCCCAGGGACAGCCGGAGATACGCAGTATTTT
J gene: TRBJ2-1; V gene: TRBV6-5; CDR3 length: 16; clone size: many; D gene: -; CDR3 protein: CASSRTGTLAYNEQFF; CDR3 DNA: TGTGCCAGCAGTAGGACCGGGACTTTAGCGTACAATGAGCAGTTCTTC
J gene: TRBJ2-1; V gene: TRBV7-8; CDR3 length: 16; clone size: many; D gene: -; CDR3 protein: CASSLAEGSVYNEQFF; CDR3 DNA: TGTGCCAGCAGCTTAGCGGAGGGGAGCGTCTACAATGAGCAGTTCTTC
J gene: TRBJ2-3; V gene: TRBV10-3; CDR3 length: 14; clone size: many; D gene: -; CDR3 protein: CAIRDGGNTDTQYF; CDR3 DNA: TGTGCCATCAGGGACGGGGGAAACACAGATACGCAGTATTTT
J gene: TRBJ2-7; V gene: TRBV4-2; CDR3 length: 13; clone size: many; D gene: -; CDR3 protein: CASSQVGTYEQYF; CDR3 DNA: TGTGCCAGCAGCCAAGTCGGAACCTACGAGCAGTACTTC
J gene: TRBJ2-1; V gene: TRBV23-1; CDR3 length: 14; clone size: many; D gene: TRBD1; CDR3 protein: CASSRDRVYNEQFF; CDR3 DNA: TGCGCCAGCAGTCGGGACAGGGTATACAATGAGCAGTTCTTC
J gene: TRBJ2-1; V gene: TRBV7-9; CDR3 length: 15; clone size: many; D gene: -; CDR3 protein: CASSPTGGSYNEQFF; CDR3 DNA: TGTGCCAGCAGCCCGACCGGAGGATCCTACAATGAGCAGTTCTTC
J gene: TRBJ2-5; V gene: TRBV25-1; CDR3 length: 18; clone size: many; D gene: TRBD2; CDR3 protein: CASSELRSSGDAGETQYF; CDR3 DNA: TGTGCCAGCAGTGAATTGCGGTCTAGCGGCGACGCGGGGGAGACCCAGTACTTC
J gene: TRBJ2-1; V gene: TRBV4-1; CDR3 length: 20; clone size: few; D gene: TRBD1; CDR3 protein: CASSQRRQGNFMSSYNEQFF; CDR3 DNA: TGCGCCAGCAGCCAAAGACGACAGGGTAACTTCATGAGCTCCTACAATGAGCAGTTCTTC
J gene: TRBJ2-3; V gene: TRBV3-1; CDR3 length: 15; clone size: many; D gene: -; CDR3 protein: CASSHFTGERDTQYF; CDR3 DNA: TGTGCCAGCAGCCATTTTACGGGGGAGAGAGATACGCAGTATTTT
J gene: TRBJ1-5; V gene: TRBV7-3; CDR3 length: 13; clone size: many; D gene: -; CDR3 protein: CASSTQGNQPQHF; CDR3 DNA: TGTGCCAGCAGCACACAGGGTAATCAGCCCCAGCATTTT
J gene: TRBJ2-7; V gene: TRBV9; CDR3 length: 15; clone size: many; D gene: -; CDR3 protein: CASSVAPREMYEQYF; CDR3 DNA: TGTGCCAGCAGCGTAGCCCCGCGGGAAATGTACGAGCAGTACTTC
J gene: TRBJ2-2; V gene: TRBV11-2; CDR3 length: 16; clone size: many; D gene: TRBD1; CDR3 protein: CASSPLGQGGTGELFF; CDR3 DNA: TGTGCCAGCAGCCCTCTAGGACAGGGGGGCACCGGGGAGCTGTTTTTT
J gene: TRBJ2-7; V gene: TRBV30; CDR3 length: 14; clone size: -; D gene: -; CDR3 protein: CAWSVGTPFYEQYF; CDR3 DNA: TGTGCCTGGAGTGTGGGGACTCCTTTCTACGAGCAGTACTTC
J gene: TRBJ2-1; V gene: TRBV12-3/TRBV12-4; CDR3 length: 17; clone size: medium-sized; D gene: TRBD2; CDR3 protein: CASSPPGGAGGPLGKFF; CDR3 DNA: TGTGCCAGCAGCCCTCCCGGAGGAGCGGGGGGCCCCTTAGGGAAGTTCTTC
J gene: TRBJ2-7; V gene: TRBV28; CDR3 length: 11; clone size: many; D gene: -; CDR3 protein: CASTFAYEQYF; CDR3 DNA: TGTGCCAGCACCTTCGCCTACGAGCAGTACTTC